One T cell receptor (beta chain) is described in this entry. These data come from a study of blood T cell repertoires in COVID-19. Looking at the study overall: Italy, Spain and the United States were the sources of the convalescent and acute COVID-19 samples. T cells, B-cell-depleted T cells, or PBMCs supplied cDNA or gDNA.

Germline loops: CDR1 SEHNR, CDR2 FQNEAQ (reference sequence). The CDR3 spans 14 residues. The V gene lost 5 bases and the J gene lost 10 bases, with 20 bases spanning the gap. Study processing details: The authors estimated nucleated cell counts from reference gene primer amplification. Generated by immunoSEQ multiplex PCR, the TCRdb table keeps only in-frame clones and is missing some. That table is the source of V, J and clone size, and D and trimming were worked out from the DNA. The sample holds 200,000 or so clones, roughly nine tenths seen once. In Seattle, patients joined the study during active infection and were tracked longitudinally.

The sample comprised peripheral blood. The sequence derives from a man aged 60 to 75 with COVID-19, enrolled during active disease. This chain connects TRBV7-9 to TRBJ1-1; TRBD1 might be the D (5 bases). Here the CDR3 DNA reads TGTGCCAGCAGCCCTAAGGACACGGTTGGTCGAGCTTTCTTT. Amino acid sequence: CASSPKDTVGRAFF.